This TCR beta chain is drawn from a study of Tregs in tolerant kidney transplant recipients. Looking at the study overall: A roughly three-day belatacept mixed lymphocyte reaction, sometimes plus 5-day graft donor restimulation, preceded CD4+CD25+CD127- sorting. Recipient cells were told from donor cells by antibody staining.

The method was immunoSEQ multiplex PCR; TCRdb's version includes in-frame clones alone and lacks a portion of them. The profile shows 30,000 or so clones, 82% of them singletons. Points from the study as a whole: Findings come from small patient numbers and require larger validation.

Comments on this clone: What it binds is unknown.

The CDR3 consists of 13 residues. CDR1 and CDR2 (germline): SGHNT, YENEEA. The ends were cut back, 2 bases at V and 7 bases at J, with 11 bases in the middle. The chain links TRBV11-3 to TRBJ2-5; no clear D gene. Sequencing used Tregs from blood cultured with allogeneic cells. The source is a human donor in good health. The CDR3 reads CASSLTLLGTQYF. The CDR3 DNA reads TGTGCCAGCAGCTTAACCCTCCTTGGGACCCAGTACTTC.